Listed below are T cell receptor beta chains from one sample, sequenced in a study of CD8 T cells in ankylosing spondylitis. MiXCR, applied by TCRdb to the 5' RACE reads, yields one record per CDR3 protein. The sample lists fewer than 35,000 distinct CDR3 sequences, about 30% occurring once. Input material: synovial fluid, either unsorted or a sorted T cell fraction (not recorded which). All receptors derive from a male donor with ankylosing spondylitis. The CDR3 runs from the conserved cysteine through the conserved F or W. The order of the fields is V gene, J gene, CDR3 length, D gene, clone size, CDR3 DNA, CDR3 protein. The D gene is left open where the match is weak. Clone sizes are given selectively: once, few, many, or a class where the clone is expanded.

TRBV5-5	TRBJ2-7	14	-	-	TGTGCCAGCAGCTTGATCACCGGGGCCAACGAGCAGTACTTC	CASSLITGANEQYF
TRBV24-1	TRBJ2-1	16	-	-	TGTGCCACCAGTGATTTGGACAGCACCTCCTACAATGAGCAGTTCTTC	CATSDLDSTSYNEQFF
TRBV4-2	TRBJ2-7	15	-	many	TGTGCCAGCAGCCAAGTCGGTAGCGGAAACTACGAGCAGTACTTC	CASSQVGSGNYEQYF
TRBV20-1	TRBJ2-1	16	TRBD1	-	TGCAGTGCTAGAGGTTCCGGGACAGGCTCCTACAATGAGCAGTTCTTC	CSARGSGTGSYNEQFF
TRBV25-1	TRBJ2-5	17	TRBD2	many	TGTGCCAGCAGTGAACGACTAGCGGGAGGAAGGCAAGAGACCCAGTACTTC	CASSERLAGGRQETQYF
TRBV10-3	TRBJ2-3	14	-	-	TGTGCCATTAGTGAAGGGAGCCCCAAAGATACGCAGTATTTT	CAISEGSPKDTQYF
TRBV29-1	TRBJ1-2	13	TRBD1	many	TGCAGCGTTGAAAATCAGGGGGCTTGGGGCTACACCTTC	CSVENQGAWGYTF
TRBV2	TRBJ1-2	13	-	-	TGTGCCAGCAGTGGGGGCAAGGATTATGGCTACACCTTC	CASSGGKDYGYTF
TRBV12-3/TRBV12-4	TRBJ1-5	14	-	few	TGTGCCAGCACCCCGGGGGAATGGGATCAGCCCCAGCATTTT	CASTPGEWDQPQHF
TRBV4-1	TRBJ2-1	14	-	many	TGCGCCAGCAGCCAAGAAGCGGTCGGCAATGAGCAGTTCTTC	CASSQEAVGNEQFF
TRBV12-3/TRBV12-4	TRBJ2-3	18	-	few	TGTGCCAGCATTCACATCGGGGCGGCAGGGGGGGGCACAGATACGCAGTATTTT	CASIHIGAAGGGTDTQYF
TRBV2	TRBJ1-3	14	-	-	TGTGCCAGGGGAGTAGACAGCTCTGGAAACACCATATATTTT	CARGVDSSGNTIYF
TRBV2	TRBJ2-7	14	TRBD2	many	TGTGCCAGCATTGGGGGAGCGGGAGGCCACGAGCAGTACTTC	CASIGGAGGHEQYF
TRBV7-9	TRBJ2-1	15	-	large	TGTGCCAGCAGCTTAACCCTCGGGACCTACAATGAGCAGTTCTTC	CASSLTLGTYNEQFF
TRBV4-1	TRBJ1-4	15	-	-	TGCGCCAGCAGCCAAGTGGGGGGGCGTGGGGAAAAACTGTTTTTT	CASSQVGGRGEKLFF
TRBV19	TRBJ1-5	17	-	-	TGTGCCAGTGGTGAATTCCCCCGATTAGGGAACAAGGAGCCCCAGCATTTT	CASGEFPRLGNKEPQHF
TRBV12-3/TRBV12-4	TRBJ2-3	16	TRBD1	-	TGTGCCAGCAGCTCCTCCGACAGGGATGGGACAGATACGCAGTATTTT	CASSSSDRDGTDTQYF
TRBV5-5	TRBJ2-4	14	-	-	TGTGCCAGCAGCTTGGCCAGGGGTGATGCCACTCAGTACTTC	CASSLARGDATQYF
TRBV4-2	TRBJ1-1	16	-	-	TGTGCCAGCAGCCGGGCCGAGGACAGTGGAGGGACTGAAGCTTTCTTT	CASSRAEDSGGTEAFF
TRBV11-2	TRBJ2-1	16	TRBD2	-	TGTGCCAGCAGCTTCACTAGCGGGGAGTCCTACAATGAGCAGTTCTTC	CASSFTSGESYNEQFF
TRBV21-1	TRBJ2-7	16	-	few	TGTGCCAGCAGCATAGCCACTAGCGGAACCCTCTACGAGCAGTACTTC	CASSIATSGTLYEQYF
TRBV24-1	TRBJ2-3	16	-	few	TGTGCCACCAGTGATTTCGAAGCGCAGGGCTGGGATACGCAGTATTTT	CATSDFEAQGWDTQYF
TRBV15	TRBJ2-3	17	TRBD2	many	TGTGCCACCAGCAGAGCCGGGGAACTAGCGGGAACAGATACGCAGTATTTT	CATSRAGELAGTDTQYF
TRBV13	TRBJ2-5	14	-	-	TGTGCCAGCAGCTTAGAAGCTTCGGGGGAGACCCAGTACTTC	CASSLEASGETQYF
TRBV2	TRBJ2-3	16	-	-	TGTGCCAGCATAGGTGAGGTGGCGGAGACCACAGATACGCAGTATTTT	CASIGEVAETTDTQYF
TRBV3-1	TRBJ1-2	18	TRBD1	-	TGTGCCAGCAGCCACCGAACCGCACGGGACAGGCGAAACTATGGCTACACCTTC	CASSHRTARDRRNYGYTF
TRBV5-8	TRBJ2-2	15	TRBD2	once	TGTGCCAGCAGCCCCTTGCGGGAGGGCCAAGGGGAGCTGTTTTTT	CASSPLREGQGELFF
TRBV5-1	TRBJ2-6	15	-	-	TGCGCCAGCAGCTTAGACATTTCTGGGGCCAACGTCCTGACTTTC	CASSLDISGANVLTF
TRBV20-1	TRBJ2-1	14	TRBD1	many	TGCAGTGCTAGAGGGGGACAGGACTACAATGAGCAGTTCTTC	CSARGGQDYNEQFF
TRBV15	TRBJ1-5	12	-	-	TGTGCGTTCTTGGGGGGCAATCAGCCCCAGCATTTT	CAFLGGNQPQHF
TRBV15	TRBJ2-1	17	TRBD2	-	TGTGCCACCAGCAGAGAGGGGTTTAGCGGGAGGGCCTATGAGCAGTTCTTC	CATSREGFSGRAYEQFF
TRBV27	TRBJ1-5	15	-	-	TGTGCCAGCAGTTTATGGGCAGCTTCCAATCAGCCCCAGCATTTT	CASSLWAASNQPQHF
TRBV19	TRBJ1-1	15	-	-	TGTGCCAGTAGTTCCCCGGACTTAATAAACACTGAAGCTTTCTTT	CASSSPDLINTEAFF
TRBV7-6	TRBJ2-3	16	-	many	TGTGCCAGCAGCTTAGCGACTACTACAGGCACAGATACGCAGTATTTT	CASSLATTTGTDTQYF
TRBV7-7	TRBJ2-1	13	TRBD1	few	TGTGCCAGCAGCTTTACAGGGGACAATGAGCAGTTCTTC	CASSFTGDNEQFF
TRBV15	TRBJ2-1	8	-	-	TGTAGGGTCTTGGGGGAGTTCTTC	CRVLGEFF
TRBV7-2	TRBJ2-7	14	-	-	TGTGCCAGCAGCTTGTGGGCCGCATCCTACGAGCAGTACTTC	CASSLWAASYEQYF
TRBV5-5	TRBJ2-7	17	TRBD2	many	TGTGCCAGCAGCCCCCAACTAGCGGCAAAGGGGTACTACGAGCAGTACTTC	CASSPQLAAKGYYEQYF
TRBV12-3/TRBV12-4	TRBJ2-3	15	-	-	TGTGCCAGCAGTTCACCTCTGAGTAGCACAGATACGCAGTATTTT	CASSSPLSSTDTQYF
TRBV9	TRBJ1-3	15	TRBD1	few	TGTGCCAGCAGCGTAGGACAGGGGTCTGGAAACACCATATATTTT	CASSVGQGSGNTIYF
TRBV3-1	TRBJ2-6	19	TRBD2	few	TGTGCCAGCAGCCAAGAAGTACCGGGAGGGCTATCTGGGGCCAACGTCCTGACTTTC	CASSQEVPGGLSGANVLTF
TRBV7-6	TRBJ2-7	13	-	medium-sized	TGTGCCAGCAGCTTAGCCAGTAACTACGAGCAGTACTTC	CASSLASNYEQYF
TRBV16	TRBJ1-2	15	-	-	TGTGCCAGCAGCCAAAGTGGGGACTCTAACTATGGCTACACCTTC	CASSQSGDSNYGYTF
TRBV19	TRBJ2-5	15	TRBD2	many	TGTGCCAGTAGTCCCGGGTCCTCGGGGGGGGAGACCCAGTACTTC	CASSPGSSGGETQYF
TRBV29-1	TRBJ2-5	15	TRBD2	few	TGCAGCGTTGTCCTCCTAGCGGGCCAGAACCAGACCCAGTACTTC	CSVVLLAGQNQTQYF
TRBV24-1	TRBJ2-1	14	-	-	TGTGCCACCAGTGGTTCCGGGGTAAGGAATGAGCAGTTCTTC	CATSGSGVRNEQFF
TRBV11-2	TRBJ2-1	17	-	few	TGTGCCAGCAGCTTATTGGGGGGGCTAGTCGGGTGGGACGAGCAGTTCTTC	CASSLLGGLVGWDEQFF
TRBV6-1	TRBJ1-1	13	-	-	TGTGCCAGCACCCAAGGGGAGAACACTGAAGCTTTCTTT	CASTQGENTEAFF